The clone carrying this T cell receptor beta chain came up many times. Its specificity is unknown. The data were obtained in a study of T cells in Graves' hyperthyroidism and ophthalmopathy. Background on the study: Peripheral blood specimens were obtained at initial diagnosis, prior to any treatment.

Trimming removed 5 bases at V and 9 bases at J, with 20 bases between. Germline CDR1 DFQATT, CDR2 SNEGSKA (reference sequence). The CDR3 contains 14 residues. TCR beta CDR3 regions were amplified from RNA. First-round RT-PCR targeting the TCR CDR3 was performed with the HTBI primer set. One entry per CDR3 protein results from TCRdb running MiXCR on the multiplex PCR reads. The table shows approximately 300,000 distinct CDR3 sequences, with about a sixth occurring only once. Regarding the study as a whole: The blood repertoire included most of the expanded thyroid clonotypes above 0.001.

PBMCs were collected from an approximately 10 ml volume of fresh peripheral blood. This receptor was taken from a woman aged 55-70 years with Graves' ophthalmopathy. The genes are TRBV20-1 and TRBJ2-1; D is unresolved. Sequencing was performed on blood. The CDR3 DNA is TGCAGTGCTTCCCGTTCGAGCAGCCGGCCTGAGCAGTTCTTC. Protein sequence: CSASRSSSRPEQFF.